This T cell receptor (beta chain) appears in the sequencing data of a study of blood T cells in healthy people across ages. Study information: T cells yielded about one barcoded beta molecule per two cells through template switching. General study points: Estimates drawn from one million T cells were deemed to understate diversity.

The CDR3 spans 17 residues. Germline V gene sequence: CDR1 DFQATT, CDR2 SNEGSKA (reference sequence). It was with a sample-barcoded 5' primer and a J-beta primer mix that a second PCR of roughly 7 to 12 cycles was run. From the 5' RACE reads, TCRdb called clonotypes with MiXCR, one entry per CDR3 protein. This sample has roughly 800,000 distinct CDR3 sequences, with roughly 60% found just once. Healthy Caucasian individuals from Russia aged roughly 6 to 90 served as donors. On this clonotype itself: Its antigen is unidentified.

This clonotype was obtained from a young man in good health. The sample taken for sequencing was blood. The J gene is TRBJ2-7, the V gene TRBV20-1; tentatively, D is TRBD1 or TRBD2 (6 bases each). The J call may be incorrect, as the DNA end agrees better with TRBJ2-5. The CDR3 DNA reads TGCAGTGCTAGAGATACCATTGGGACACCCCGGGGGGAGACCCAGTACTTC. Translating gives CSARDTIGTPRGETQYF.